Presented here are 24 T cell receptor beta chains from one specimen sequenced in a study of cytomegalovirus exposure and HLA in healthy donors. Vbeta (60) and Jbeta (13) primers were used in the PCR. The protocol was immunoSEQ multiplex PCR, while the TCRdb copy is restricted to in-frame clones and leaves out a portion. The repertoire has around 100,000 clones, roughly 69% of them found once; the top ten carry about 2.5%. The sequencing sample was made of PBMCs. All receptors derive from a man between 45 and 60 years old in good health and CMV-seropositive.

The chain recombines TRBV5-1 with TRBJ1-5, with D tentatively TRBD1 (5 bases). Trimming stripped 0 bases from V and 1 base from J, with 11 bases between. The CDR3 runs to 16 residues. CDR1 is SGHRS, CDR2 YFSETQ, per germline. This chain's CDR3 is CASSLGAGGSNQPQHF. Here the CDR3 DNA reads TGCGCCAGCAGCTTGGGGGCCGGGGGAAGCAATCAGCCCCAGCATTTT.

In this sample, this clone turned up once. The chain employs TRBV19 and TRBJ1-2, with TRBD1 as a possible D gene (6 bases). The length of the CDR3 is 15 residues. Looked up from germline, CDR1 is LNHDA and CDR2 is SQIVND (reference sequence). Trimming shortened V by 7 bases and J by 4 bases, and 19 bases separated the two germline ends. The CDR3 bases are TGTGCCAGTACCAATCTGGGGGCTACCCCCTATGGCTACACCTTC. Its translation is CASTNLGATPYGYTF. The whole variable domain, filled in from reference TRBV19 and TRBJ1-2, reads DGGITQSPKYLFRKEGQNVTLSCEQNLNHDAMYWYRQDPGQGLRLIYYSQIVNDFQKGDIAEGYSVSREKKESFPLTVTSAQKNPTAFYLCASTNLGATPYGYTFGSGTRLTVV.

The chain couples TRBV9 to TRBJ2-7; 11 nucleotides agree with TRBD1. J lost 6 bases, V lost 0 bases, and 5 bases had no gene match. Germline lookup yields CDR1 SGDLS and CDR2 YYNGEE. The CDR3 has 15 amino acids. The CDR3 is CASSVGGQGGAEQYF. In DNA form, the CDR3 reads TGTGCCAGCAGCGTAGGGGGACAGGGGGGCGCCGAGCAGTACTTC. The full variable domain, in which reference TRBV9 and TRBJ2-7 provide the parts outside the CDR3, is DSGVTQTPKHLITATGQRVTLRCSPRSGDLSVYWYQQSLDQGLQFLIQYYNGEERAKGNILERFSAQQFPDLHSELNLSSLELGDSALYFCASSVGGQGGAEQYFGPGTRLTVT.

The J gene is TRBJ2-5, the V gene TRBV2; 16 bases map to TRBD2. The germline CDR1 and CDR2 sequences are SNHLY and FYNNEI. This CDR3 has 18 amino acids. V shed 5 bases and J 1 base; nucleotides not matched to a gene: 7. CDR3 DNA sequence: TGTGCCAGCAGTCTCGGGACTAGCGGGGGGGGAATCCAAGAGACCCAGTACTTC. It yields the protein CASSLGTSGGGIQETQYF.

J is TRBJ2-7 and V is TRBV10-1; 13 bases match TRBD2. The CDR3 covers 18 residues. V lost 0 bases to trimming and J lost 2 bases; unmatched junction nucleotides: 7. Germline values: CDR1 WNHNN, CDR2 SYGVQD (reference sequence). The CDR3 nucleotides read TGCGCCAGCAGTGAGTCTAGACTAGCGGGGGGCCTAACCTACGAGCAGTACTTC. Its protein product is CASSESRLAGGLTYEQYF.

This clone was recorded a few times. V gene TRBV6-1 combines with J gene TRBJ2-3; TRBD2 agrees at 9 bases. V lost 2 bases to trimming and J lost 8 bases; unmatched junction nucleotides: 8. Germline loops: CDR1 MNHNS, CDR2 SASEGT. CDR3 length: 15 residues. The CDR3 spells CASSERGLARSTQYF. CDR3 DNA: TGTGCCAGCAGTGAAAGGGGACTAGCACGAAGTACGCAGTATTTT.

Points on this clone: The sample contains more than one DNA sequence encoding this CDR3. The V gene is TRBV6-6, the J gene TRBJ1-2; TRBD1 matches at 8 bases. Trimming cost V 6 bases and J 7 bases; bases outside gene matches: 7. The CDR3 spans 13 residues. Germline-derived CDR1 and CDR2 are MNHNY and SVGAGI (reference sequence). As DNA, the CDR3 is TGTGCCAGCAGACCAGGGGGCGCGTCTGGCTACACCTTC. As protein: CASRPGGASGYTF.

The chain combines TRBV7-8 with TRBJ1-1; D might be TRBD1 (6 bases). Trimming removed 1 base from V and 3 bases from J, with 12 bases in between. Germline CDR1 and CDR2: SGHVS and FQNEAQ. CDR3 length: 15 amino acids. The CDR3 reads CASSLVPGGHTEAFF. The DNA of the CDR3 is TGTGCCAGCAGCTTAGTTCCCGGGGGGCACACTGAAGCTTTCTTT.

Here the CDR3 DNA reads TGTGCCAGCAGTGCGGGACTAGCGGGACTCTACGAGCAGTACTTC. Its protein product is CASSAGLAGLYEQYF. The genes are TRBV2 and TRBJ2-7; TRBD2 matches at 13 bases. Germline CDR1 and CDR2: SNHLY and FYNNEI. J was trimmed by 3 bases and V by 4 bases; bases with no gene match: 3. This CDR3 comprises 15 residues.

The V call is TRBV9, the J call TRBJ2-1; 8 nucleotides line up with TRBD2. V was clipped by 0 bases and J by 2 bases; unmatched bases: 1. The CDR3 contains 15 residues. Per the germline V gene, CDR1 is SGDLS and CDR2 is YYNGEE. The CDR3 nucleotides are TGTGCCAGCAGCGTAGAGACTAGCGCCTACAATGAGCAGTTCTTC. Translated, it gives CASSVETSAYNEQFF.

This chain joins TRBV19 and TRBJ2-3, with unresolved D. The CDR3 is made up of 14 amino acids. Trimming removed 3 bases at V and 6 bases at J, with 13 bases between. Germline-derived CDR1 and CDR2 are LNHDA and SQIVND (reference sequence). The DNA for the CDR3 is TGTGCCAGTAGTATGGCCTCAACCGGGGATACGCAGTATTTT. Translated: CASSMASTGDTQYF.

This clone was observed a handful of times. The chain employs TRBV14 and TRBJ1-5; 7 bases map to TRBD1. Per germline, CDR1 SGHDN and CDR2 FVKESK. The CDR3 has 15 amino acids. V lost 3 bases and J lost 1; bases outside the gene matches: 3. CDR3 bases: TGTGCCAGCAGCCATAGACAGGGAAGCAATCAGCCCCAGCATTTT. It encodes CASSHRQGSNQPQHF.

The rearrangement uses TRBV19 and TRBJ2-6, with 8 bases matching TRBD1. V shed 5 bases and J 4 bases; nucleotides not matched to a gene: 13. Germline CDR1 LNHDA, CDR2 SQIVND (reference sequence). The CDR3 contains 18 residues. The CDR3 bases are TGTGCCAGTAGTCCTCGACAGGGGAGATCCTTGGGGGCCAACGTCCTGACTTTC. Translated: CASSPRQGRSLGANVLTF.

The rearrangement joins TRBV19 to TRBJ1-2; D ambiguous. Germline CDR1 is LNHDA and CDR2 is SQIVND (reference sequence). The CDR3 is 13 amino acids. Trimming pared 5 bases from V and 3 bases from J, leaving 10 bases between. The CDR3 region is CASSDAGHYGYTF. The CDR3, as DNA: TGTGCCAGTAGTGACGCGGGTCACTATGGCTACACCTTC.

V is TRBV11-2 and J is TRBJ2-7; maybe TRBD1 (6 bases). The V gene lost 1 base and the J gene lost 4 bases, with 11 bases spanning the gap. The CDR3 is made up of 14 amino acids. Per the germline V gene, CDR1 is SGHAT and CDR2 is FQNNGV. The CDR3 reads CASSLVAQGYEQYF. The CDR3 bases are TGTGCCAGCAGCTTAGTAGCCCAGGGGTACGAGCAGTACTTC.

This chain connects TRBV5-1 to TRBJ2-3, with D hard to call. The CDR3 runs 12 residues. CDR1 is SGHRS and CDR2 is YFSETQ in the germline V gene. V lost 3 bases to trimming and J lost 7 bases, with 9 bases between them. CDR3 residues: CASSSYSNTQYF. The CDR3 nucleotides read TGCGCCAGCAGCTCCTATTCTAATACGCAGTATTTT.

CDR3 protein: CASSLGGTGSYNEQFF. CDR3 bases: TGCGCCAGCAGCTTGGGCGGGACAGGCTCCTACAATGAGCAGTTCTTC. The rearrangement joins TRBV5-1 to TRBJ2-1; TRBD1 matches at 8 bases. Per germline, CDR1 SGHRS and CDR2 YFSETQ. The CDR3 contains 16 residues. Trimming at V came to 0 bases and at J to 0 bases, leaving 2 bases not matched to a gene.

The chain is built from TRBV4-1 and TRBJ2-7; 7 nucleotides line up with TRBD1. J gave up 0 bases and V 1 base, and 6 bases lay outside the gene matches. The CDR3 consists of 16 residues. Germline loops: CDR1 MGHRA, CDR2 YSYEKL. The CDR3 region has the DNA TGCGCCAGCAGCCAAGTACGGGACAGTGGCTCCTACGAGCAGTACTTC. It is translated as CASSQVRDSGSYEQYF.

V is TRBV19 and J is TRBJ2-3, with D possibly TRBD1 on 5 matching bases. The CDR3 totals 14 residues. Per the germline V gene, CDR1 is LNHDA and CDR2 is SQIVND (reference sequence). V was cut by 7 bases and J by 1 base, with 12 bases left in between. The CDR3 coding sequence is TGTGCCAGTAAGACTGGACACCGCACAGATACGCAGTATTTT. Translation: CASKTGHRTDTQYF.

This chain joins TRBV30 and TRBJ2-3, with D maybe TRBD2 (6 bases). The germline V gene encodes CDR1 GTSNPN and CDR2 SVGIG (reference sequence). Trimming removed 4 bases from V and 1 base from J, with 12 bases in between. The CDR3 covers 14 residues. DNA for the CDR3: TGTGCCTGGATCAGGGAGCGGGGCACAGATACGCAGTATTTT. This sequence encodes CAWIRERGTDTQYF. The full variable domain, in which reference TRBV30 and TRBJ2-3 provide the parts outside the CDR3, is SQTIHQWPATLVQPVGSPLSLECTVEGTSNPNLYWYRQAAGRGLQLLFYSVGIGQISSEVPQNLSASRPQDRQFILSSKKLLLSDSGFYLCAWIRERGTDTQYFGPGTRLTVL.

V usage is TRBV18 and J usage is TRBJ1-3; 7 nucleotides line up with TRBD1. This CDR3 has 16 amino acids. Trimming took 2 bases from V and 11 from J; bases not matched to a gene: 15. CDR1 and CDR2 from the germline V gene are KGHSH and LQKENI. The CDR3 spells CASSPMAGTEKVPIYF. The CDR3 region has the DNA TGTGCCAGCTCACCAATGGCGGGGACAGAGAAGGTTCCCATATATTTT.

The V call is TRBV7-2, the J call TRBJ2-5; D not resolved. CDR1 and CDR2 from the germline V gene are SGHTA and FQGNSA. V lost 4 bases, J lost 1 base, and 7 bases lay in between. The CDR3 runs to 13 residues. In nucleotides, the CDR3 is TGTGCCAGCAGCTCTGACATCCAAGAGACCCAGTACTTC. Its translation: CASSSDIQETQYF.

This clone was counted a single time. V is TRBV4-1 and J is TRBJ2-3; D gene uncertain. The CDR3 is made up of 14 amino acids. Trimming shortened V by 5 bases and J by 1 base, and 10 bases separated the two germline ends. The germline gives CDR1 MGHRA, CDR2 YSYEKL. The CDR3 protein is CASSADSRTDTQYF. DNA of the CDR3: TGCGCCAGCAGCGCGGATTCCCGCACAGATACGCAGTATTTT.

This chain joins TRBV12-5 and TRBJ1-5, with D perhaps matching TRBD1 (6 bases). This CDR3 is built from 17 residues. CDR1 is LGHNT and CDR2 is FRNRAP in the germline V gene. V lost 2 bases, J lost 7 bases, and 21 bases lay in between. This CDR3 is CASGLYRGQLGGQPQHF. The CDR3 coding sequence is TGTGCTAGTGGTTTGTACCGGGGGCAACTGGGAGGGCAGCCCCAGCATTTT.